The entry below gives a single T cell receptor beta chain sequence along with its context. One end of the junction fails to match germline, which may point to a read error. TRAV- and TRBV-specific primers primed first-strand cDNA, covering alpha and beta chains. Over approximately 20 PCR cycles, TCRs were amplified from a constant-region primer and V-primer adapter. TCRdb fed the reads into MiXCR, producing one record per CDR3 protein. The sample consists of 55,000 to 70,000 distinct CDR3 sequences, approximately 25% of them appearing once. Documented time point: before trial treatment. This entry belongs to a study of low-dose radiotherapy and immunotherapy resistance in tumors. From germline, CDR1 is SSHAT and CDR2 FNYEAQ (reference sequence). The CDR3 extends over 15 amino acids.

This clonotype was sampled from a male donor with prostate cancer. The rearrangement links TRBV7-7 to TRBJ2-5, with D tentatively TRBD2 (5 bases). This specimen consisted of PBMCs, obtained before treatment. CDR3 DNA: TGTGCTAGCAGCTTAGGTCGGACTTCCCAAGAGACCCAGTACTTC. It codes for CASSLGRTSQETQYF.